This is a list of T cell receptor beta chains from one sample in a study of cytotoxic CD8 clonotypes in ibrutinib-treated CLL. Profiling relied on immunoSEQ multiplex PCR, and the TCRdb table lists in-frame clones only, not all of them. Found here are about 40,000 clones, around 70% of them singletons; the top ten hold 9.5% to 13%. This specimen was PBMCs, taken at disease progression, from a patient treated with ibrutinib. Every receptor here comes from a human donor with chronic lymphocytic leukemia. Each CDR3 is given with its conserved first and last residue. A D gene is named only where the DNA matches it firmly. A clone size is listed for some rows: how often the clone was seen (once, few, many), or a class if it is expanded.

CDR3nt: TGTGCCAGCAGCCAACTAGCGGGAGGGGGCAATGAGCAGTTCTTC; CDR3aa: CASSQLAGGGNEQFF; v_gene: TRBV14; abundance: -; d_gene: TRBD2; j_gene: TRBJ2-1
CDR3nt: TGTGCCAGCAGCTCGGACAGGCTGAGGGAGCAGTACTTC; CDR3aa: CASSSDRLREQYF; v_gene: TRBV11-2; abundance: -; d_gene: TRBD1; j_gene: TRBJ2-7
CDR3nt: TGTGCCAGCAGCGCCCGGTGGGGTCCGCCCACAGATACGCAGTATTTT; CDR3aa: CASSARWGPPTDTQYF; v_gene: TRBV5-4; abundance: -; d_gene: -; j_gene: TRBJ2-3
CDR3nt: TGTGCCAGCTCAGAACAGGGGTCCTACGGGAACGAGCAGTACTTC; CDR3aa: CASSEQGSYGNEQYF; v_gene: TRBV18; abundance: -; d_gene: TRBD1; j_gene: TRBJ2-7
CDR3nt: TGTGCCAGCAGTTTACAGGGTGGCGGATCCGAGCAGTACTTC; CDR3aa: CASSLQGGGSEQYF; v_gene: TRBV6-6; abundance: few; d_gene: -; j_gene: TRBJ2-7
CDR3nt: TGTGCCAGCAGAGGACCCCAGGAGGGGGCCAAAAACATTCAGTACTTC; CDR3aa: CASRGPQEGAKNIQYF; v_gene: TRBV28; abundance: -; d_gene: -; j_gene: TRBJ2-4
CDR3nt: TGTGCCAGCTCACCCCCCGTCCGGGAGCTGTTTTTT; CDR3aa: CASSPPVRELFF; v_gene: TRBV18; abundance: -; d_gene: -; j_gene: TRBJ2-2
CDR3nt: TGTGCCACTCGGGTGTGGGGTAGCTCCTACGAGCAGTACTTC; CDR3aa: CATRVWGSSYEQYF; v_gene: TRBV6-5; abundance: few; d_gene: -; j_gene: TRBJ2-7
CDR3nt: TGTGCCAGCAGCCCCCAGGAGGGCCTTGAAGCTTTCTTT; CDR3aa: CASSPQEGLEAFF; v_gene: TRBV7-2; abundance: -; d_gene: -; j_gene: TRBJ1-1
CDR3nt: TGTGCCAGCAGTTACTCGGGCAGGGGAGCCGGAGCTTTCTTT; CDR3aa: CASSYSGRGAGAFF; v_gene: TRBV6-5; abundance: -; d_gene: -; j_gene: TRBJ1-1
CDR3nt: TGTGCCAGCAGTGAGACAGGGGAGGCGAATTCACCCCTCCACTTT; CDR3aa: CASSETGEANSPLHF; v_gene: TRBV6-1; abundance: -; d_gene: TRBD1; j_gene: TRBJ1-6
CDR3nt: TGTGCCAGCAGTTTCGGGGACAGCGGCTTTGGGGGGAGGCAGTACTTC; CDR3aa: CASSFGDSGFGGRQYF; v_gene: TRBV28; abundance: -; d_gene: -; j_gene: TRBJ2-4
CDR3nt: TGTGCCAGCAGCTTAAGCCAGGTGGAGACCCAGTACTTC; CDR3aa: CASSLSQVETQYF; v_gene: TRBV11-2; abundance: -; d_gene: -; j_gene: TRBJ2-5
CDR3nt: TGTGCCAGCAGTGTGGGCAGGGGAGCCGGGGAGCTGTTTTTT; CDR3aa: CASSVGRGAGELFF; v_gene: TRBV2; abundance: few; d_gene: -; j_gene: TRBJ2-2
CDR3nt: TGCGCCAGCAGCTTGGTGGGGGAAACTTACAATGAGCAGTTCTTC; CDR3aa: CASSLVGETYNEQFF; v_gene: TRBV5-1; abundance: -; d_gene: -; j_gene: TRBJ2-1
CDR3nt: TGCGCCAGCAGACCATCCGGGCCACCGAACACTGAAGCTTTCTTT; CDR3aa: CASRPSGPPNTEAFF; v_gene: TRBV5-1; abundance: -; d_gene: -; j_gene: TRBJ1-1
CDR3nt: TGCAGTGTTCCCTTCTACGGCGAGCAGTACTTC; CDR3aa: CSVPFYGEQYF; v_gene: TRBV20-1; abundance: few; d_gene: -; j_gene: TRBJ2-7
CDR3nt: TGTGCCAGCAGTAACCAGGGGTTGGAGCAGTACTTC; CDR3aa: CASSNQGLEQYF; v_gene: TRBV2; abundance: -; d_gene: -; j_gene: TRBJ2-7
CDR3nt: TGCGCCAGCAGTGAGTCAAATCAGCCCCAGCATTTT; CDR3aa: CASSESNQPQHF; v_gene: TRBV10-1; abundance: -; d_gene: -; j_gene: TRBJ1-5
CDR3nt: TGTGCCAGCAGCCCGGGACTAGCGGAGAATGAGCAGTTCTTC; CDR3aa: CASSPGLAENEQFF; v_gene: TRBV11-2; abundance: -; d_gene: TRBD2; j_gene: TRBJ2-1
CDR3nt: TGCGCCAGCAGCCTGGGACTAGCCAGCTACGAGCAGTACTTC; CDR3aa: CASSLGLASYEQYF; v_gene: TRBV5-1; abundance: -; d_gene: TRBD2; j_gene: TRBJ2-7
CDR3nt: TGTGCCAGCAGTTTAGGGACAGGGGTTCCGTTTTTT; CDR3aa: CASSLGTGVPFF; v_gene: TRBV28; abundance: few; d_gene: TRBD1; j_gene: TRBJ1-4
CDR3nt: TGTGCCAGTAGCCCCGTTGGTTCCTACCTCACTGAAGCTTTCTTT; CDR3aa: CASSPVGSYLTEAFF; v_gene: TRBV19; abundance: -; d_gene: -; j_gene: TRBJ1-1
CDR3nt: TGTGCCAGCAGCGTACAGCAAGCTCAGCCCCAGCATTTT; CDR3aa: CASSVQQAQPQHF; v_gene: TRBV7-2; abundance: -; d_gene: -; j_gene: TRBJ1-5
CDR3nt: TGTGCCAGCAGCTTAGGCGGGACAGGATACCCAGAGACCCAGTACTTC; CDR3aa: CASSLGGTGYPETQYF; v_gene: TRBV11-2; abundance: -; d_gene: TRBD1; j_gene: TRBJ2-5
CDR3nt: TGTGCCAGCAGGAACACTGAAGCTTTCTTT; CDR3aa: CASRNTEAFF; v_gene: TRBV6-1; abundance: -; d_gene: -; j_gene: TRBJ1-1